Listed here are 14 T cell receptor beta chains from one sample, sequenced in a study of OX40 agonist ivuxolimab in advanced cancers. Sequenced by immunoSEQ multiplex PCR; TCRdb stores in-frame clones only, minus some. The sample consists of about 20,000 clones, around 89% of them appearing once. The sequenced sample was CD4+ or CD8+ T cells sorted from blood, obtained in a trial of the OX40 agonist ivuxolimab. The source is an adult with an advanced solid tumor such as melanoma, head and neck, liver or kidney cancer.

The rearrangement links TRBV6-1 to TRBJ2-1; 10 bases map to TRBD1. The CDR3 runs 15 residues. The germline gives CDR1 MNHNS, CDR2 SASEGT. The V gene end was trimmed by 4 bases and the J gene end by 9 bases; junction bases not matched to a gene: 9. In nucleotides, the CDR3 is TGTGCCAGCAGTGGATTTGGGACAGGGGTTCCTGAGCAGTTCTTC. It codes for CASSGFGTGVPEQFF.

The chain has TRBV6-1 and TRBJ1-1; D is unclear. V was shortened by 11 bases and J by 5 bases, with 9 bases between the two germline ends. The CDR3 spans 10 residues. From germline, CDR1 is MNHNS and CDR2 SASEGT. Here the CDR3 reads CAAGDTEAFF. For the CDR3, the DNA is TGTGCCGCCGGGGATACTGAAGCTTTCTTT.

The V call is TRBV6-5, the J call TRBJ2-7; D perhaps matches TRBD1 (6 bases). Trimming shortened V by 5 bases and J by 6 bases, and 11 bases separated the two germline ends. Germline CDR1 and CDR2: MNHEY and SVGAGI. The CDR3 covers 12 residues. The CDR3 loop is CASSTRRGEQYF. DNA of the CDR3: TGTGCCAGCAGTACCCGCAGGGGCGAGCAGTACTTC.

This clone showed up just once. The J gene is TRBJ1-5, the V gene TRBV5-4; no reliable D call. The V gene lost 3 bases and the J gene lost 0 bases, with 4 bases spanning the gap. CDR1 is SGHNT and CDR2 is YYREEE in the germline V gene (reference sequence). The CDR3 spans 13 residues. The CDR3 DNA sequence: TGTGCCAGCAGCTCTAATAGCAATCAGCCCCAGCATTTT. Protein: CASSSNSNQPQHF.

The rearrangement uses TRBV9 and TRBJ2-3, with D possibly being TRBD2 (6 bases). The CDR3 covers 15 residues. CDR1 is SGDLS and CDR2 is YYNGEE in the germline V gene. Trimming shortened V by 1 base and J by 0 bases, and 9 bases separated the two germline ends. The CDR3 nucleotides read TGTGCCAGCAGCGTAACCGGGACTAGCACAGATACGCAGTATTTT. Translation: CASSVTGTSTDTQYF.

The chain carries TRBV6-5 and TRBJ2-1, with TRBD1 as a possible D gene (6 bases). The CDR3 runs 16 residues. CDR1 and CDR2 (germline): MNHEY, SVGAGI. V lost 4 bases, J lost 3 bases, and 16 bases lay in between. Here the CDR3 DNA reads TGTGCCAGCAGTTCCCTCCCAGGGGTGGGCTACAATGAGCAGTTCTTC. Residues: CASSSLPGVGYNEQFF.

The gene calls are TRBV21-1 and TRBJ2-5. TRBV21-1 is shown as a pseudogene. The CDR3 consists of 15 residues. DNA of the CDR3: TGTGCCAGCACCTTCCTTCGACCGTCCCAAGAGACCCAGTACTTC. Protein product: CASTFLRPSQETQYF.

The chain carries TRBV2 and TRBJ1-2; 10 bases align to TRBD1. Germline V gene data show CDR1 as SNHLY and CDR2 as FYNNEI. V lost 8 bases and J lost 4; bases outside the gene matches: 4. The CDR3 runs to 13 residues. The CDR3 is CASLGQGVYGYTF. The DNA for the CDR3 is TGTGCCAGCCTCGGACAGGGGGTCTATGGCTACACCTTC.

The gene calls are TRBV5-5 and TRBJ2-2; possibly TRBD1 or TRBD2 for D (5 bases each). The CDR3 consists of 12 residues. Trimming cost V 5 bases and J 6 bases, with 8 bases left between them. Germline CDR1 SGHKS, CDR2 YYEKEE (reference sequence). The CDR3 bases are TGTGCCAGCAGTGGGGGAGCCGGGGAGCTGTTTTTT. Its protein product is CASSGGAGELFF.

The chain links TRBV27 to TRBJ1-4; 7 bases fit TRBD1. Germline CDR1 and CDR2: MNHEY and SMNVEV (reference sequence). The V and J ends lost 6 bases and 8 bases, in that order; junction bases with no gene match: 15. This CDR3 spans 16 amino acids. The CDR3 reads CASRDHYGEGAEKLFF. The CDR3 DNA is TGTGCCAGCAGAGATCATTATGGGGAGGGGGCGGAAAAACTGTTTTTT.

The chain is built from TRBV27 and TRBJ1-5; 7 bases are shared with TRBD1. This CDR3 is 15 amino acids long. Germline CDR1 reads MNHEY; CDR2 reads SMNVEV (reference sequence). J gave up 6 bases and V 5 bases, and 10 bases lay outside the gene matches. Written as DNA, the CDR3 is TGTGCCAGCAGTCCTTTAGTGGCAGGGGGTCAGCCCCAGCATTTT. Translated, it gives CASSPLVAGGQPQHF.

This rearrangement joins TRBV5-6 to TRBJ2-5; possible D gene TRBD1, 6 bases. V dropped 1 base and J dropped 8 bases, with 12 bases sitting between them. The CDR3 is made up of 13 amino acids. Germline V gives CDR1 SGHDT, CDR2 YYEEEE. CDR3 amino acids: CASSLRTAETQYF. The CDR3 bases are TGTGCCAGCAGCTTGAGGACAGCGGAAACCCAGTACTTC.

The gene calls are TRBV11-2 and TRBJ2-7; possible D gene TRBD2, 6 bases. CDR1 and CDR2 (germline): SGHAT, FQNNGV. V dropped 1 base and J dropped 2 bases, with 15 bases sitting between them. The CDR3 totals 16 residues. As DNA, the CDR3 is TGTGCCAGCAGCTTAGGTCGGGGGATACTAACCTACGAGCAGTACTTC. Encoded protein: CASSLGRGILTYEQYF.

This clone was seen a few times. The chain combines TRBV6-5 with TRBJ1-1; D gene unclear. The CDR3 consists of 15 residues. V lost 2 bases and J 0 bases, leaving 10 bases between the germline ends. CDR1 is MNHEY, CDR2 SVGAGI, per germline. The CDR3 DNA reads TGTGCCAGCAGTTACCTAGAGGGCATGAACACTGAAGCTTTCTTT. Residues: CASSYLEGMNTEAFF.